The 7 T cell receptor beta chains reported below all come from one sample, sequenced in a study of regulatory T cells in long-lasting Graves disease. Building the TCR beta libraries relied on iRepertoire HTBI primers, and CDR3 regions underwent Arm-PCR. One entry per CDR3 protein, called by TCRdb with MiXCR from the multiplex PCR reads. The data show approximately 390,000 distinct CDR3 sequences, roughly 16% seen once. The time point here: newly diagnosed GD, antithyroid drugs for less than 3 months. PBMC RNA served as the TCR library source. This sample was also put to use in a study of T cells in Graves' hyperthyroidism and ophthalmopathy.

Here the sequenced sample was peripheral blood mononuclear cells (PBMCs), taken at new diagnosis, from a patient treated with antithyroid drugs. All receptors come from a woman under 30 with Graves disease.

This clonotype was seen many times. The rearrangement joins TRBV29-1 to TRBJ2-3; TRBD2 matches at 10 bases. CDR3 length: 13 amino acids. The V and J ends lost 3 bases and 3 bases, in that order; junction bases with no gene match: 0. Germline lookup yields CDR1 SQVTM and CDR2 ANQGSEA. In DNA form, the CDR3 reads TGCAGCGTTGAGGGACTAGCGACAGATACGCAGTATTTT. This translates into CSVEGLATDTQYF.

This clonotype was seen many times. One end of the junction fails to match germline, which may point to a read error. The rearrangement uses TRBV7-9 and TRBJ2-1; D might be TRBD2 (5 bases). The CDR3 is 14 residues long. The germline V gene has CDR1 SEHNR and CDR2 FQNEAQ (reference sequence). DNA of the CDR3: TGTGCCAGCAGGTTAGGACTTTATTACAATGAGCAGTTCTTC. Amino acids: CASRLGLYYNEQFF.

In this sample, this clonotype turned up many times. This CDR3 is CAISPTGFNQPQHF. The CDR3 DNA is TGTGCCATCAGTCCCACAGGGTTCAATCAGCCCCAGCATTTT. The J gene is TRBJ1-5, the V gene TRBV10-3, with a possible D match to TRBD1 (6 bases). Germline CDR1 is ENHRY and CDR2 is SYGVKD. The CDR3 loop spans 14 amino acids. V lost 5 bases to trimming and J lost 3 bases, with 11 bases between them.

This clonotype was observed once. This chain links TRBV30 with TRBJ1-2, with TRBD1 matching over 12 bases. CDR3 size: 16 residues. V shed 6 bases, J shed 4 bases, and the junction held 12 bases outside the gene matches. Germline lookup yields CDR1 GTSNPN and CDR2 SVGIG (reference sequence). The CDR3 DNA reads TGTGCCTGCCAGTTAGTCGGGACAGGGGGCGGCTATGGCTACACCTTC. Amino acid sequence: CACQLVGTGGGYGYTF.

The chain couples TRBV3-1 to TRBJ2-2; TRBD1 matches at 9 bases. V shed 4 bases, J shed 6 bases, and the junction held 6 bases outside the gene matches. Germline-derived CDR1 and CDR2 are LGHDT and YNNKEL (reference sequence). This CDR3 is built from 15 residues. The DNA for the CDR3 is TGTGCCAGCAGCCTACCGGGACAGGGCGCCGGGGAGCTGTTTTTT. This translates into CASSLPGQGAGELFF.

V is TRBV6-2 or TRBV6-3 and J is TRBJ2-3; the D gene could be TRBD1 or TRBD2 (5 bases each). Trimming cost V 4 bases and J 3 bases, with 17 bases left between them. CDR3 length equals 16 residues. In germline, CDR1 is MNHEY, CDR2 SVGEGT. The CDR3 nucleotides read TGTGCCAGCAGTTTAACCGGGACCTTAGGAACAGATACGCAGTATTTT. Translation: CASSLTGTLGTDTQYF.

V and J are TRBV12-3 or TRBV12-4 and TRBJ2-1, with 10 bases fitting TRBD1. The J call may be mistaken, given a closer DNA end match to TRBJ2-5. This CDR3 has 13 residues. CDR3 protein: CASGDRGMETQYF. The CDR3 DNA follows: TGTGCCAGCGGGGACAGGGGTATGGAGACCCAGTACTTC.